These 21 T cell receptor beta chains came from one sample sequenced in a study of T cells in Graves' hyperthyroidism and ophthalmopathy. Amplified regions were TCR beta CDR3 sequences from RNA transcripts. When the TCR CDR3 underwent first-round RT-PCR, the HTBI primer set was used. One entry per CDR3 protein results from TCRdb running MiXCR on the multiplex PCR reads. The sample has approximately 600,000 distinct CDR3 sequences, roughly 20% seen once. Sequencing was done on a sample of blood. The receptors originated from a man in his thirties or forties with Graves' ophthalmopathy.

There are a few counts of this clonotype. The V call is TRBV4-1, the J call TRBJ2-3; possibly TRBD2 for D (6 bases). The germline CDR1 and CDR2 sequences are MGHRA and YSYEKL. Trimming pared 1 base from V and 1 base from J, leaving 15 bases between. The CDR3 runs to 17 residues. In DNA form, the CDR3 reads TGCGCCAGCAGCCAAGGCCCGACTAGAGATGGCACAGATACGCAGTATTTT. Protein sequence: CASSQGPTRDGTDTQYF.

The V and J genes are TRBV4-1 and TRBJ2-7; perhaps TRBD2 as D (6 bases). From germline, CDR1 is MGHRA and CDR2 YSYEKL. Trimming removed 0 bases from V and 2 bases from J, with 11 bases in between. CDR3 length: 15 amino acids. CDR3 loop: CASSQDWGRPYEQYF. CDR3 coding DNA: TGCGCCAGCAGCCAAGACTGGGGGAGGCCCTACGAGCAGTACTTC.

This clonotype has only a few counts. The chain recombines TRBV20-1 with TRBJ2-7; 9 nucleotides align to TRBD1. In germline, CDR1 is DFQATT, CDR2 SNEGSKA (reference sequence). V was pared by 2 bases and J by 2 bases, with 1 base of the junction left unmatched. This CDR3 is built from 13 residues. The CDR3 bases are TGCAGTGCTAGAAGACAGGGGGCCTACGAGCAGTACTTC. The encoded protein is CSARRQGAYEQYF.

The chain uses TRBV6-1 and TRBJ1-6; tentative D call: TRBD1 (5 bases). V was trimmed by 4 bases and J by 9 bases, leaving 16 bases between them. CDR3 length equals 15 residues. From germline, CDR1 is MNHNS and CDR2 SASEGT. The CDR3, as DNA: TGTGCCAGCAGTGTCGGACATACGATACGTTCACCCCTCCACTTT. This sequence encodes CASSVGHTIRSPLHF.

Ten or more counts support this clonotype. The chain carries TRBV12-3 or TRBV12-4 and TRBJ2-7; the D gene is possibly TRBD2 (8 bases). V was trimmed by 5 bases and J by 6 bases, leaving 20 bases between them. This CDR3 has 15 amino acids. The CDR3 DNA follows: TGTGCCAGCAGTGTCCGGGGACTAGGGGGCGGCGAGCAGTACTTC. Protein sequence: CASSVRGLGGGEQYF.

This clonotype was recorded at least ten times. V gene TRBV11-2 combines with J gene TRBJ2-1; TRBD2 agrees at 7 bases. The junction had 11 bases not matched to a gene; V was cut back by 5 bases and J by 4 bases. CDR3 length: 16 residues. CDR1 and CDR2 (germline): SGHAT, FQNNGV. DNA of the CDR3: TGTGCCAGCAGCCCAGTAAGTGGGACTAAATACAATGAGCAGTTCTTC. It encodes CASSPVSGTKYNEQFF.

The gene calls are TRBV28 and TRBJ2-7, with a tentative D call TRBD2 (6 bases). The germline V gene encodes CDR1 MDHEN and CDR2 SYDVKM. The CDR3 is 16 residues long. V shed 6 bases and J shed 1 base, with 19 bases lying between them. CDR3 in DNA: TGTGCCAGCAGCCGCCCCAAGGGAGGACTTTCCTACGAGCAGTACTTC. The encoded protein is CASSRPKGGLSYEQYF.

The chain combines TRBV7-9 with TRBJ2-3; D not certain. The CDR3 has 14 amino acids. V lost 5 bases and J 4 bases, leaving 13 bases between the germline ends. Germline V gives CDR1 SEHNR, CDR2 FQNEAQ (reference sequence). The CDR3 DNA reads TGTGCCAGCAGCATCCTTCGGAGCGCAGATACGCAGTATTTT. It encodes CASSILRSADTQYF.

This clonotype was recorded at least ten times. In DNA, the CDR3 is TGTGCCAGCAGCTTAGGAACGAGGGAGAGGGAGACCCAGTACTTC. As protein: CASSLGTRERETQYF. V gene TRBV7-2 combines with J gene TRBJ2-5, with D tentatively TRBD2 (5 bases). This CDR3 comprises 15 residues. Germline lookup yields CDR1 SGHTA and CDR2 FQGNSA. V was pared by 1 base and J by 5 bases, with 14 bases between.

V gene TRBV27 combines with J gene TRBJ2-2; 9 nucleotides line up with TRBD1. The CDR3 is 17 amino acids. J was trimmed by 4 bases and V by 0 bases; bases with no gene match: 6. Germline V lookup: CDR1 MNHEY, CDR2 SMNVEV (reference sequence). The CDR3 spells CASSLSGGQGGTGELFF. The CDR3 DNA reads TGTGCCAGCAGTTTATCAGGGGGACAGGGCGGCACCGGGGAGCTGTTTTTT.

This clonotype has only a few counts. This chain uses TRBV10-3 with TRBJ1-1; weak D call: TRBD1 (5 bases). The CDR3 has 14 residues. Per the germline V gene, CDR1 is ENHRY and CDR2 is SYGVKD. V gave up 10 bases and J gave up 6 bases, with 21 bases separating them. CDR3 amino acids: CATNQGLPDPEAFF. The CDR3, as DNA: TGTGCCACCAATCAGGGACTACCTGACCCTGAAGCTTTCTTT.

The chain joins TRBV2 to TRBJ1-4; no definite D call. The CDR3 length is 14 residues. V was trimmed by 2 bases and J by 8 bases, leaving 12 bases between them. Germline V gene sequence: CDR1 SNHLY, CDR2 FYNNEI. The CDR3 DNA sequence: TGTGCCAGCAGTGAATTGGGAGTTGGGGAAAAACTGTTTTTT. Translated: CASSELGVGEKLFF.

This clonotype was detected a few times. This chain connects TRBV20-1 to TRBJ2-1, with 8 bases aligning to TRBD2. The J segment lost 4 bases and the V segment lost 3 bases, leaving 8 bases of the junction unmatched. This CDR3 comprises 15 residues. The germline V gene has CDR1 DFQATT and CDR2 SNEGSKA (reference sequence). This chain's CDR3 is CSASISGAKYNEQFF. The CDR3 DNA reads TGCAGTGCTAGTATTAGCGGGGCAAAGTACAATGAGCAGTTCTTC.

In this sample, this clonotype turned up a few times. The chain employs TRBV24-1 and TRBJ2-1, with 11 bases matching TRBD2. V lost 1 base to trimming and J lost 8 bases; unmatched junction nucleotides: 6. Germline CDR1 KGHDR, CDR2 SFDVKD. This CDR3 has 16 residues. The CDR3 region has the DNA TGTGCCACCAGTGATTTTTTAGCGGGAGGGCCGCATGAGCAGTTCTTC. Encoded protein: CATSDFLAGGPHEQFF.

The table lists this clonotype with a few counts. The V and J genes are TRBV28 and TRBJ1-3; D gene ambiguous. The CDR3 is 12 residues long. V gave up 9 bases and J gave up 0 bases, with 6 bases separating them. The germline CDR1 and CDR2 sequences are MDHEN and SYDVKM. CDR3 loop: CARDYSGNTIYF. CDR3 nucleotides: TGTGCCAGAGACTACTCTGGAAACACCATATATTTT.

A few counts support this clonotype. J is TRBJ2-1 and V is TRBV2; D unclear. Per germline, CDR1 SNHLY and CDR2 FYNNEI. V was trimmed by 8 bases and J by 4 bases, leaving 9 bases between them. The CDR3 contains 12 residues. CDR3 region: CASQPSYNEQFF. DNA for the CDR3: TGTGCCAGCCAGCCCTCGTACAATGAGCAGTTCTTC.

The CDR3 nucleotides read TGCAGTGCTAGAGCGGCAGGGGGTGGGACCCAGTACTTC. This codes for CSARAAGGGTQYF. V usage is TRBV20-1 and J usage is TRBJ2-5; 7 bases map to TRBD1. The CDR3 sequence is 13 residues long. Germline CDR1 reads DFQATT; CDR2 reads SNEGSKA (reference sequence). The ends lost 1 base at V and 7 bases at J; junction bases unmatched: 6.

The genes are TRBV12-3 or TRBV12-4 and TRBJ2-3; tentatively, D is TRBD1 (5 bases). The V gene lost 3 bases and the J gene lost 4 bases, with 11 bases spanning the gap. This CDR3 is built from 14 residues. CDR3 amino acids: CASSFQGYADTQYF. The CDR3 DNA reads TGTGCCAGCAGTTTCCAGGGTTATGCAGATACGCAGTATTTT.

In regard to this clonotype: One base away lies a much larger clone, so this may be a sequencing read error. The chain uses TRBV11-2 and TRBJ2-7; 13 bases fit TRBD2. The CDR3 has 17 residues. CDR1 is SGHAT, CDR2 FQNNGV, per germline. The CDR3: CAGSWRTSGRDYYEQYF. CDR3 coding DNA: TGTGCCGGCAGCTGGAGGACTAGCGGGAGAGATTACTACGAGCAGTACTTC.

V is TRBV5-5 and J is TRBJ1-3, with 7 bases that match TRBD1. Germline V gives CDR1 SGHKS, CDR2 YYEKEE (reference sequence). The CDR3 spans 16 residues. Trimming cost V 0 bases and J 0 bases; bases outside gene matches: 3. The DNA for the CDR3 is TGTGCCAGCAGCTTGGGGGACAGCTTCTCTGGAAACACCATATATTTT. This sequence encodes CASSLGDSFSGNTIYF.

The CDR3 coding sequence is TGCGCCAGCAGCTTGGAGCCCGTACAACAGGTGACCGGTGGGGGCTACACCTTC. Amino acid sequence: CASSLEPVQQVTGGGYTF. The chain carries TRBV5-1 and TRBJ1-2, with D maybe TRBD1 (5 bases). V lost 0 bases and J 8 bases, leaving 26 bases between the germline ends. CDR1 and CDR2 from the germline V gene are SGHRS and YFSETQ. CDR3 length equals 18 residues.